Shown below are 23 T cell receptor beta chains from a single sample sequenced in a study of cytomegalovirus exposure and HLA in healthy donors. The PCR employed 60 Vbeta primers together with 13 Jbeta primers. This table comes from immunoSEQ multiplex PCR, and its TCRdb copy is limited to in-frame clones, with some not included. The top ten clones hold roughly 10% of a sample with 150,000 or so clones, 65% to 70% of them seen once. The source material was PBMCs. Receptors originate from a man younger than 45 in good health and CMV-seropositive.

V gene TRBV19 combines with J gene TRBJ2-5; D remains ambiguous. Germline loops: CDR1 LNHDA, CDR2 SQIVND (reference sequence). Trimming cost V 3 bases and J 1 base, with 9 bases left between them. The CDR3 is 14 amino acids. The CDR3 here is CASSMVGFQETQYF. The CDR3 nucleotides read TGTGCCAGTAGTATGGTGGGCTTCCAAGAGACCCAGTACTTC.

This clone was observed a handful of times. This rearrangement joins TRBV6-4 to TRBJ2-2, with 7 bases aligning to TRBD1. Looked up from germline, CDR1 is MRHNA and CDR2 is SNTAGT. This CDR3 spans 14 amino acids. V dropped 5 bases and J dropped 6; count of bases not matched to a gene: 6. CDR3 region: CASSYRGDAGELFF. In DNA form, the CDR3 reads TGTGCCAGCAGTTACAGGGGAGACGCCGGGGAGCTGTTTTTT.

This clone has more than one count but fewer than ten. V is TRBV5-6 and J is TRBJ2-2; 8 nucleotides agree with TRBD2. Germline CDR1 reads SGHDT; CDR2 reads YYEEEE. The CDR3 covers 14 residues. V lost 2 bases to trimming and J lost 4 bases; unmatched junction nucleotides: 1. The CDR3 DNA reads TGTGCCAGCAGCTTAGCGGGGGTCACCGGGGAGCTGTTTTTT. It yields the protein CASSLAGVTGELFF.

This rearrangement joins TRBV6-1 to TRBJ2-7; TRBD2 matches at 9 bases. The germline V gene encodes CDR1 MNHNS and CDR2 SASEGT. This CDR3 contains 15 residues. Trimming removed 7 bases from V and 0 bases from J; junction bases left unmatched: 7. CDR3 sequence: CASTLSGGSSYEQYF. CDR3 DNA sequence: TGTGCCAGCACCCTGAGCGGGGGGAGCTCCTACGAGCAGTACTTC.

This clone was observed a handful of times. This sequence joins TRBV5-1 and TRBJ1-1, with D hard to call. Germline CDR1 is SGHRS and CDR2 is YFSETQ. The CDR3 is 12 residues long. Trimming took 4 bases from V and 5 from J, leaving 9 bases between them. CDR3 nucleotide sequence: TGCGCCAGCAGCCGGAGTGAGACTGAAGCTTTCTTT. This codes for CASSRSETEAFF. The whole variable domain, remainder taken from reference TRBV5-1 and TRBJ1-1, is KAGVTQTPRYLIKTRGQQVTLSCSPISGHRSVSWYQQTPGQGLQFLFEYFSETQRNKGNFPGRFSGRQFSNSRSEMNVSTLELGDSALYLCASSRSETEAFFGQGTRLTVV.

The V call is TRBV11-2, the J call TRBJ2-7, with D possibly TRBD1 on 5 matching bases. This CDR3 contains 14 residues. The germline gives CDR1 SGHAT, CDR2 FQNNGV. The V end lost 2 bases, the J end lost 3 bases, and 11 bases lay between the germline ends. CDR3 bases: TGTGCCAGCAGCTTAATTCAGGGTAACTACGAGCAGTACTTC. It specifies CASSLIQGNYEQYF. Filled out from reference TRBV11-2 and TRBJ2-7, the complete variable domain reads EAGVAQSPRYKIIEKRQSVAFWCNPISGHATLYWYQQILGQGPKLLIQFQNNGVVDDSQLPKDRFSAERLKGVDSTLKIQPAKLEDSAVYLCASSLIQGNYEQYFGPGTRLTVT.

This clone was detected only once. At one end the junction does not follow the germline gene, possibly because of a read error. The V and J genes are TRBV6-6 and TRBJ1-5; D unclear. CDR3 length: 13 residues. Germline lookup yields CDR1 MNHNY and CDR2 SVGAGI (reference sequence). CDR3 coding DNA: TGTGCCAGCAGTTACGGTAGCCATCAGCCCCAGCATTTT. It specifies CASSYGSHQPQHF.

The chain carries TRBV2 and TRBJ1-1, with D perhaps matching TRBD1 (5 bases). The CDR3 consists of 13 residues. V shed 4 bases and J shed 1 base, with 7 bases lying between them. Germline loops: CDR1 SNHLY, CDR2 FYNNEI. DNA of the CDR3: TGTGCCAGCAGTGTCGGGGGGAACACTGAAGCTTTCTTT. Translation gives CASSVGGNTEAFF.

This clone occurred a few times. The rearrangement joins TRBV27 to TRBJ2-3, with a weak D call TRBD2 (6 bases). There are 14 residues in the CDR3. Trimming left V 7 bases short and J 1 base short, with 12 bases between. Germline V gene data show CDR1 as MNHEY and CDR2 as SMNVEV (reference sequence). CDR3 sequence: CASTSGGGTDTQYF. In DNA form, the CDR3 reads TGTGCCAGCACCAGCGGCGGGGGCACAGATACGCAGTATTTT.

This clone showed up just a few times. V usage is TRBV13 and J usage is TRBJ1-1; unclear D gene. The germline V and J ends were trimmed by 2 bases and 1 base, with 11 bases remaining between them. Germline CDR1 PRHDT, CDR2 FYEKMQ (reference sequence). The CDR3 covers 15 residues. The CDR3 sequence is CASSLTDTANTEAFF. CDR3 nucleotide sequence: TGTGCCAGCAGCTTAACCGACACGGCGAACACTGAAGCTTTCTTT.

The chain uses TRBV6-1 and TRBJ1-5; D is possibly TRBD1 (5 bases). Trimming left V 1 base short and J 7 bases short, with 14 bases between. This CDR3 is 15 amino acids long. From germline, CDR1 is MNHNS and CDR2 SASEGT. As DNA, the CDR3 is TGTGCCAGCAGTGAAGTTGGAGGGGCCGGGCAGCCCCAGCATTTT. This encodes CASSEVGGAGQPQHF.

The chain combines TRBV7-2 with TRBJ1-1, with 7 bases identical to TRBD1. Trimming removed 4 bases from V and 2 bases from J; junction bases left unmatched: 13. The CDR3 spans 17 residues. Germline CDR1 SGHTA, CDR2 FQGNSA. CDR3 sequence (DNA): TGTGCCAGCAGCTCCCGGACAGGAAAAATCGGAAACACTGAAGCTTTCTTT. It yields the protein CASSSRTGKIGNTEAFF. Together with reference TRBV7-2 and TRBJ1-1, the CDR3 gives the full variable domain: GAGVSQSPSNKVTEKGKDVELRCDPISGHTALYWYRQSLGQGLEFLIYFQGNSAPDKSGLPSDRFSAERTGGSVSTLTIQRTQQEDSAVYLCASSSRTGKIGNTEAFFGQGTRLTVV.

This clone was found a few times. V is TRBV5-4 and J is TRBJ1-2, with 10 positions matching TRBD1. The ends lost 0 bases at V and 2 bases at J; junction bases unmatched: 10. This CDR3 has 18 residues. The germline CDR1 and CDR2 sequences are SGHNT and YYREEE (reference sequence). The CDR3 sequence is CASSLGTTGGALNYGYTF. CDR3 sequence (DNA): TGTGCCAGCAGCTTGGGAACGACAGGGGGCGCCTTGAACTATGGCTACACCTTC.

The rearrangement links TRBV7-9 to TRBJ2-5, with 8 bases aligning to TRBD1. CDR1 is SEHNR and CDR2 is FQNEAQ in the germline V gene (reference sequence). Trimming removed 1 base from V and 4 bases from J; junction bases left unmatched: 8. The CDR3 covers 16 residues. CDR3 nucleotides: TGTGCCAGCAGCTTAGGGACAGGGCAGTTAGGAGAGACCCAGTACTTC. Protein: CASSLGTGQLGETQYF.

The DNA for the CDR3 is TGTGCCAGCATGATACAGGGTTTTGGGAACACTGAAGCTTTCTTT. Its protein product is CASMIQGFGNTEAFF. The J gene is TRBJ1-1, the V gene TRBV28; a possible D gene is TRBD1 (6 bases). V was trimmed by 7 bases and J by 1 base, leaving 16 bases between them. Germline V gives CDR1 MDHEN, CDR2 SYDVKM. The CDR3 spans 15 residues.

The chain links TRBV30 to TRBJ2-7; no clear D gene. The CDR3 loop spans 14 amino acids. V was pared by 0 bases and J by 6 bases, with 15 bases between. The germline V gene has CDR1 GTSNPN and CDR2 SVGIG (reference sequence). CDR3 loop: CAWSVLTPGTEQYF. The CDR3 bases are TGTGCCTGGAGTGTACTTACCCCAGGCACCGAGCAGTACTTC.

This chain joins TRBV19 and TRBJ1-5; no clear D. The ends were cut back, 6 bases at V and 10 bases at J, with 16 bases in the middle. Germline V CDR1 and CDR2: LNHDA, SQIVND (reference sequence). This CDR3 spans 13 amino acids. CDR3 DNA sequence: TGTGCCAGTAGGAGGGCTCCCGGGAAACCCCAGCATTTT. Protein product: CASRRAPGKPQHF.

V usage is TRBV14 and J usage is TRBJ2-7; the D gene is possibly TRBD2 (6 bases). The CDR3 length is 15 residues. Germline V gene sequence: CDR1 SGHDN, CDR2 FVKESK. Between the trimmed V and J ends, which lost 1 base and 3 bases, there was a span of 13 bases. Written as DNA, the CDR3 is TGTGCCAGCAGCCAAGGATTCGCGGGGTACTACGAGCAGTACTTC. Translation: CASSQGFAGYYEQYF.

CDR3 loop: CASSYSGTGIGEKLFF. DNA of the CDR3: TGTGCCAGCAGTTACTCAGGGACAGGGATTGGTGAAAAACTGTTTTTT. The chain has TRBV6-5 and TRBJ1-4; 9 bases map to TRBD1. Germline V gene lookup returns CDR1 MNHEY and CDR2 SVGAGI. The junction had 6 bases not matched to a gene; V was cut back by 0 bases and J by 7 bases. The CDR3 is made up of 16 amino acids.

The genes are TRBV7-8 and TRBJ2-5, with TRBD2 matching over 13 bases. In germline, CDR1 is SGHVS, CDR2 FQNEAQ. CDR3 length equals 16 residues. V was pared by 4 bases and J by 5 bases, with 7 bases of the junction left unmatched. CDR3 residues: CASSYGLAGAGETQYF. The DNA for the CDR3 is TGTGCCAGCAGCTACGGACTAGCGGGAGCGGGGGAGACCCAGTACTTC.

This clone showed up just a few times. The rearrangement joins TRBV5-1 to TRBJ2-5; 8 bases map to TRBD1. J was trimmed by 5 bases and V by 5 bases; bases with no gene match: 11. CDR3 length: 15 residues. Germline V gene lookup returns CDR1 SGHRS and CDR2 YFSETQ. The CDR3 loop reads CASSRAGGLQETQYF. The CDR3 DNA reads TGCGCCAGCAGTAGGGCAGGGGGCTTGCAGGAGACCCAGTACTTC.

This sequence joins TRBV5-4 and TRBJ2-7; D unresolved. CDR1 is SGHNT and CDR2 is YYREEE in the germline V gene (reference sequence). Trimming took 4 bases from V and 2 from J, leaving 13 bases between them. The CDR3 has 14 residues. Here the CDR3 DNA reads TGTGCCAGCAGCGCAAAGACAACGCCCTACGAGCAGTACTTC. It yields the protein CASSAKTTPYEQYF.

V is TRBV5-1 and J is TRBJ1-2; TRBD1 matches 9 bases. Germline V gene data show CDR1 as SGHRS and CDR2 as YFSETQ. This CDR3 has 14 amino acids. The V segment lost 5 bases and the J segment 0 bases; nucleotides outside the gene matches: 2. Here the CDR3 DNA reads TGCGCCAGCAGACGGGACAGGGCTAACTATGGCTACACCTTC. It encodes CASRRDRANYGYTF.